This T cell receptor (beta chain) was profiled in a study of shared clonotypes between healthy human individuals (TCRdb year 2020). A note on the overall study: A few men and two women, aged 18 to 49 years, made up the cohort. To increase sequencing depth and limit assay-specific biases, different laboratories used diverse techniques to prepare libraries and sequence TCR repertoires. For each donor, CD4 naive and CD4 memory were each given three plates, CD8 naive was given two plates, and CD8 memory was given one plate. Between about 0.85 and 8.9 billion PBMCs per donor were obtained by leukapheresis. To estimate repertoire size and how much clonotype sharing occurs between individuals, the study deeply sequenced the blood TCR repertoires of roughly 5 healthy adults.

Using the deep immunoSEQ assay, TCR CDR3 regions were amplified from genomic DNA by multiplex PCR. Extracted genomic DNA from each cell subset was distributed evenly across all wells of several immunoSEQ 96-well plates, and each plate was treated as a replicate. For sorted subsets, approximately 0.2 ug of genomic DNA, equivalent to 30,000 or so T cell genomes, went into each replicate PCR. Purified libraries were quantified with a Qubit 3.0 fluorometer, sized on a Bioanalyzer 2100, and re-quantified with the KAPA Library Quantification kit. A separate single-read 150-cycle Illumina NextSeq 550 flow cell was used to sequence each immunoSEQ 96-well plate. The study's processing was this. Because the immunoSEQ output held only junctional sequences and lacked quality scores, the filtering could not match the filtering applied to full-length reads. To assign V/J genes and CDR3, sequences were annotated using PyIR, a Python wrapper for IgBLAST v1.9, with IMGT germline references. Any read was removed if the V/J assignment was weak (E-value above 1e-6), the CDR3 was missing, or the read contained stop codons, out-of-frame junctions, or ambiguous translated residues. V3J clonotypes were defined by identical inferred V gene, J gene, and CDR3 amino acid sequence. Percentage overlap between repertoires was computed as shared unique clonotypes divided by the size of the smaller repertoire. RTK rarefaction, the Chao1 estimator, and Recon v2.1 estimates of unobserved clonotypes were used to assess repertoire richness. Generation probabilities were computed with OLGA for all TCRbeta clonotypes obtained by the gDNA method from a few donors. TCRdb's version of the immuneACCESS table is confined to in-frame rearrangements and falls short of the full clone set. An unresolved V gene accounts for under half of the shortfall where checked; the remainder is of unknown origin. V, J and clone size were drawn from that table, and D and trimming were deduced from the DNA. This sample lists approximately 1,000,000 clones; 78% were detected once. The top ten clonotypes cover approximately 0.5% of the sample.

The paper as a whole reports these results and caveats: Clonotypes shared by all four sorted-subset donors showed higher generation probabilities than non-shared clonotypes. Because the study included a small number of donors, the genetic and exposure-history diversity represented was limited. Across a handful of donors, around 5.4% of naive CD4, over 3% of naive CD8, around 2.1% of memory CD4, and under 0.45% of memory CD8 clonotypes were shared. Naive subsets generally had larger estimated clonotype richness than memory subsets did. Sampling was restricted to blood, and TCR repertoires in tissue are likely to differ from TCR repertoires in blood. Rarefaction of sorted-subset datasets indicated incomplete sequencing despite the large sequencing depth. Pairwise subsampling indicated that sequencing depth was expected to affect the degree of clonotype sharing among donors.

The CDR3 runs 16 residues from the cysteine to the phenylalanine. Just the 48-base CDR3 DNA is kept, in frame starting at base 1. Looking up the germline V gene yields CDR1 SGHRS and CDR2 YFSETQ. V is cut by 0 bases and J by 0 bases, and the space between the germline ends is 12 bases. The donors were healthy, HIV-negative adults who had no recently reported acute infections or vaccinations. Every donor was a Caucasian adult residing in Nashville, Tennessee, USA. CD4+ T cells were enriched by magnetic negative selection; naive cells were then positively selected on CD45RA, and the negative fraction formed the memory subset. Blood was collected by leukapheresis, and PBMCs were isolated by Ficoll-Histopaque density gradient centrifugation and then cryopreserved in liquid nitrogen vapor phase. Analytical flow cytometry was used to check the purity and quantity of each magnetically sorted T cell population. Genomic DNA was isolated from each sorted fraction and quantified by UV absorbance on a Nanodrop 2000c.

Concerning this clone: This clone's antigen is unknown. Per-base qualities were not stored, and no clone one base away is much larger.

The chain was built from TRBV5-1 and TRBJ2-5, with the D gene too uncertain to name. The sequence derives from a man younger than 30 in good health. Some clones in this sample may be carry-over from other donors' samples. Sequenced: memory CD4+ T cells from PBMCs. The cell subset or site label corresponds to: CD45RA-negative fraction. The encoded CDR3 is CASSLGPTTNQETQYF. The bases read TGCGCCAGCAGCTTGGGCCCCACCACGAACCAAGAGACCCAGTACTTC.